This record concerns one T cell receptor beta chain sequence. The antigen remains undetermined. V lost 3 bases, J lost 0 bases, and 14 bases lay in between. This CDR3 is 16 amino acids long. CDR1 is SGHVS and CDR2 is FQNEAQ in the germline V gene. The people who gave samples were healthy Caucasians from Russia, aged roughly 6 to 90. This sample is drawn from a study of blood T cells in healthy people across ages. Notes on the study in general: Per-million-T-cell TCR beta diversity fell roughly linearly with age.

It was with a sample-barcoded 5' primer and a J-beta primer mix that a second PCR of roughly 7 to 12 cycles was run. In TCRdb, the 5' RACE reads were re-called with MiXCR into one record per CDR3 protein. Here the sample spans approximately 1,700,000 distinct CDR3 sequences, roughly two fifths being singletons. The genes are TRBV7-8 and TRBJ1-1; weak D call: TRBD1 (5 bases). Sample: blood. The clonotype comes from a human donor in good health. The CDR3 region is CASSLGPIAMNTEAFF. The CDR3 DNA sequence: TGTGCCAGCAGCTTGGGGCCTATCGCAATGAACACTGAAGCTTTCTTT.